A selection of T cell receptor beta chains follows, all from one sample in a study of Ad26.COV2.S vaccination and SARS-CoV-2 variants. TCRdb keeps only in-frame clones here, not all; method: immunoSEQ multiplex PCR. The repertoire includes about 350,000 clones, 92% of them detected once, and about 3.8% sits in the top ten. The sample here was peripheral blood, taken after recovery from COVID-19. The receptors originated from a human donor who had recovered from COVID-19. CDR3s include the opening cysteine and the closing phenylalanine or tryptophan. The D gene is left open where the match is weak. For some rows the clone size is stated as once, few or many, or as a class when expanded; others skip it.

V	size	D	J	DNA	CDR3
TRBV7-2	-	-	TRBJ1-5	TGTGCCAGCAGCTTAGGAGGAAGGGAGGGTCAGCCCCAGCATTTT	CASSLGGREGQPQHF
TRBV10-3	-	-	TRBJ2-3	TGTGCCACCCGGGCTCTCACAGATACGCAGTATTTT	CATRALTDTQYF
TRBV28	few	-	TRBJ1-6	TGTGCCAGCAGTTCCCCCGGCTATAATTCACCCCTCCACTTT	CASSSPGYNSPLHF
TRBV5-1	-	-	TRBJ1-1	TGCGCCAGCAGCTTTACCAGTAGGGGGAACACTGAAGCTTTCTTT	CASSFTSRGNTEAFF
TRBV3-1/TRBV3-2	-	TRBD2	TRBJ2-3	TGTGCCAGCAGCCGACTAGCTAGCACAGATACGCAGTATTTT	CASSRLASTDTQYF
TRBV3-1/TRBV3-2	-	TRBD2	TRBJ2-5	TGTGCCAGCAGCCATCCGAGCGGGGGGGCCCAAGAGACCCAGTACTTC	CASSHPSGGAQETQYF
TRBV2	-	TRBD1	TRBJ1-2	TGTGCCAGCAGTGAACTACAGGGGGGTCATCGCTACACCTTC	CASSELQGGHRYTF
TRBV15	-	TRBD1	TRBJ2-1	TGTGCCACCAGCAGGCCCCCGGGACAGGGTTTAAGAAATGAGCAGTTCTTC	CATSRPPGQGLRNEQFF
TRBV7-2	-	TRBD1	TRBJ2-2	TGTGCCAGCAGGTCACGCGGGACAGGGTCATCCGGGGAGCTGTTTTTT	CASRSRGTGSSGELFF
TRBV6-1	-	TRBD1	TRBJ1-6	TGTGCCAGCAGTGACGGGATTCGGACAGGGATGACACCCCTCCACTTT	CASSDGIRTGMTPLHF
TRBV7-2	-	TRBD1	TRBJ1-5	TGTGCCAGCAGCTCAAGGGACAGAAATAGCAATCAGCCCCAGCATTTT	CASSSRDRNSNQPQHF
TRBV3-1/TRBV3-2	-	TRBD2	TRBJ2-2	TGTGCCAGCAGGACAGTAACTAGCGGGGTGACCGGGGAGCTGTTTTTT	CASRTVTSGVTGELFF
TRBV7-9	-	TRBD2	TRBJ2-1	TGTGCCAGCTTACCACCGGGGGGGGTACCCTACAATGAGCAGTTCTTC	CASLPPGGVPYNEQFF
TRBV11-3	-	-	TRBJ2-1	TGTGCCAGCAGCCCTTATGGGGGGGGCAGCTCCTACAATGAGCAGTTCTTC	CASSPYGGGSSYNEQFF
TRBV19	few	-	TRBJ2-3	TGTGCCAGTAGTATCCAGGGCACAGATACGCAGTATTTT	CASSIQGTDTQYF
TRBV4-1	-	-	TRBJ2-3	TGCGCCAGCAGCCAAGAGGGACGGATCACAGATACGCAGTATTTT	CASSQEGRITDTQYF
TRBV15	once	-	TRBJ2-2	TGTGCCACCAGCATAAACACCGGGGAGCTGTTTTTT	CATSINTGELFF
TRBV9	-	TRBD1	TRBJ2-7	TGTGCCAGCAGCGTAGCTGTGGGACAGGGTGGCTACGAGCAGTACTTC	CASSVAVGQGGYEQYF